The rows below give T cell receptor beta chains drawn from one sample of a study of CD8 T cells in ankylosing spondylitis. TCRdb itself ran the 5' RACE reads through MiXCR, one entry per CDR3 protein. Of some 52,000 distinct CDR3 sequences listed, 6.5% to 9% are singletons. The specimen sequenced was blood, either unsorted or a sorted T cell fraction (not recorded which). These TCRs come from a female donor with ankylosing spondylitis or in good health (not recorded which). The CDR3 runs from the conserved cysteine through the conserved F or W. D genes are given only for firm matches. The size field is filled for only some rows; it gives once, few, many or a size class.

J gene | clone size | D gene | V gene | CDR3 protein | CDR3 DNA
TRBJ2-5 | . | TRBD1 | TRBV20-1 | CSAGGQGREETQYF | TGCAGTGCTGGGGGACAGGGGAGAGAAGAGACCCAGTACTTC
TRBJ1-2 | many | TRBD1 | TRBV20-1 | CSRGTAVSYGYTF | TGCAGTCGCGGGACAGCAGTTTCTTATGGCTACACCTTC
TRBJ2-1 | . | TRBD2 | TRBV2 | CASRLGWGGKGNEQFF | TGTGCCAGCAGATTAGGATGGGGGGGGAAGGGCAATGAGCAGTTCTTC
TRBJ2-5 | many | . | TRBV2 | CASSETSKPETQYF | TGTGCCAGCAGCGAAACTAGCAAACCGGAGACCCAGTACTTC
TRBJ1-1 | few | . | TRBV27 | CASSPRTNTEAFF | TGTGCCAGCAGCCCTCGGACGAACACTGAAGCTTTCTTT
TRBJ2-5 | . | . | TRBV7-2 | CASSLNRGQETQYF | TGTGCCAGCAGCTTAAATCGGGGTCAAGAGACCCAGTACTTC
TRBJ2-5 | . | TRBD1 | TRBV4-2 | CASSRDRDETQYF | TGTGCCAGCAGCCGAGACAGGGACGAGACCCAGTACTTC
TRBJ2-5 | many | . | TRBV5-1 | CASSFTPEETQYF | TGCGCCAGCAGCTTTACCCCTGAAGAGACCCAGTACTTC
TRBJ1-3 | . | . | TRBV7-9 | CASSDRRPYSGNTIYF | TGTGCCAGCAGCGACAGGCGACCTTACTCTGGAAACACCATATATTTT
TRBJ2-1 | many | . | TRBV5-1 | CASSLVGGPSHEQFF | TGCGCCAGCAGCTTGGTTGGGGGGCCCTCTCATGAGCAGTTCTTC
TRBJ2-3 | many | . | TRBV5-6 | CASSLDQGYTQYF | TGTGCCAGCAGCTTGGATCAGGGCTATACGCAGTATTTT
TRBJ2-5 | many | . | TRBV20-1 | CSASTGLAHQETQYF | TGCAGTGCTAGTACCGGGCTGGCCCACCAAGAGACCCAGTACTTC
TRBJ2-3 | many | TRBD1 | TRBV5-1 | CASSLWTGGADTQYF | TGCGCCAGCAGCCTGTGGACAGGGGGCGCAGATACGCAGTATTTT
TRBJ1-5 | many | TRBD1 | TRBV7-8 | CASSPRTGGHQPQHF | TGTGCCAGCAGCCCTAGGACAGGGGGCCATCAGCCCCAGCATTTT
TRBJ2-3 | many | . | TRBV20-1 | CSASFPSASTDTQYF | TGCAGTGCTAGTTTCCCATCTGCTAGCACAGATACGCAGTATTTT
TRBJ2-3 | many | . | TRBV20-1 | CSARTSNLADTQYF | TGCAGTGCTAGGACTTCTAACCTCGCAGATACGCAGTATTTT
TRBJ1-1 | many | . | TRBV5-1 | CASSFKGDTEAFF | TGCGCCAGCAGCTTCAAAGGGGACACTGAAGCTTTCTTT
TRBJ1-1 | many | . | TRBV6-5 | CASSYSQGNTEAFF | TGTGCCAGCAGTTACTCTCAGGGTAACACTGAAGCTTTCTTT
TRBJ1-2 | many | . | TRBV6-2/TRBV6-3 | CASRVFGTENYGYTF | TGTGCCAGCAGAGTCTTTGGGACGGAAAACTATGGCTACACCTTC
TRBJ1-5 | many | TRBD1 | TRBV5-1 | CASSDGTDLSNQPQHF | TGCGCCAGCAGTGACGGGACAGACCTTAGCAATCAGCCCCAGCATTTT
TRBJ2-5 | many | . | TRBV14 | CASSQDQGRENF | TGTGCCAGCAGCCAAGATCAGGGCAGGGAGAACTTC
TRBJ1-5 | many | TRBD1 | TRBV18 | CASSPGTGRIYSNQPQHF | TGTGCCAGCTCACCCGGGACAGGGCGAATTTATAGCAATCAGCCCCAGCATTTT
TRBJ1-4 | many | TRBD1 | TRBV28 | CASSPGQHNEKLFF | TGTGCCAGCAGCCCGGGACAGCACAATGAAAAACTGTTTTTT
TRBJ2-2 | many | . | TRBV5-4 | CASSRDPTGELFF | TGTGCCAGCAGTCGGGACCCAACCGGGGAGCTGTTTTTT
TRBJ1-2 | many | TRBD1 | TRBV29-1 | CSVEDQGGGYTF | TGCAGCGTTGAAGACCAGGGGGGCGGCTACACCTTC
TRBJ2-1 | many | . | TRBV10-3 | CAISESTGDSSYNEQFF | TGTGCCATCAGTGAGTCGACGGGCGACAGCTCCTACAATGAGCAGTTCTTC
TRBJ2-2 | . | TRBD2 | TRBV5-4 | CASSSGASGVVGELFF | TGTGCCAGCAGCTCAGGGGCTAGCGGGGTGGTCGGGGAGCTGTTTTTT
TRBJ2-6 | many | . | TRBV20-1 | CSARGGEAGANVLTF | TGCAGTGCTAGAGGTGGGGAAGCTGGGGCCAACGTCCTGACTTTC
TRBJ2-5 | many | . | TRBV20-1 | CSARGPLRVGQETQYF | TGCAGTGCTAGAGGCCCCCTTAGGGTGGGCCAAGAGACCCAGTACTTC
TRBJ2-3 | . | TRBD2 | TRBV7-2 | CASSSRGGRADTQYF | TGTGCCAGCAGTTCGCGGGGGGGCCGTGCAGATACGCAGTATTTT
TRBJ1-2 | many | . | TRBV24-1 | CATSDSRGYYGYTF | TGTGCCACCAGTGATTCGCGGGGGTACTATGGCTACACCTTC
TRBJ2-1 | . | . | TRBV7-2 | CASSLPGPEQFF | TGTGCCAGCAGCTTGCCGGGGCCTGAGCAGTTCTTC
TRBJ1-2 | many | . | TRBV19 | CASSPTGTNYGYTF | TGTGCCAGTAGTCCGACCGGGACTAACTATGGCTACACCTTC
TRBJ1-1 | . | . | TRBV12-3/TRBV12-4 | CASSLRVLEAFF | TGTGCCAGCAGTTTAAGGGTCCTCGAAGCTTTCTTT
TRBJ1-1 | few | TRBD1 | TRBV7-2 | CASSKWTGKGVDTEAFF | TGTGCCAGCAGCAAATGGACAGGGAAGGGTGTGGACACTGAAGCTTTCTTT
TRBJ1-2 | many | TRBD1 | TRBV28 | CASRSTGRDGYTF | TGTGCCAGCAGATCGACAGGGAGGGATGGCTACACCTTC
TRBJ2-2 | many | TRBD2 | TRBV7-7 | CASSFSGGANTGELFF | TGTGCTAGCAGCTTCAGCGGGGGGGCAAACACCGGGGAGCTGTTTTTT
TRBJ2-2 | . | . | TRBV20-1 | CSASPYRDPGELFF | TGCAGTGCTTCCCCATACAGGGATCCCGGGGAGCTGTTTTTT
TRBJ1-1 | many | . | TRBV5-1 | CASSLNADTEAFF | TGCGCCAGCAGCTTAAATGCGGACACTGAAGCTTTCTTT
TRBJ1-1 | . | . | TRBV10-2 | CASAEGRTEAFF | TGCGCCAGCGCCGAGGGGAGGACTGAAGCTTTCTTT
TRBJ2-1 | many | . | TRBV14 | CASSQDRVEQFF | TGTGCCAGCAGCCAAGATCGGGTTGAGCAGTTCTTC
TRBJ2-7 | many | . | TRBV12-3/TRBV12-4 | CASTPRDGYEQYF | TGTGCCAGCACCCCCCGAGACGGTTACGAGCAGTACTTC
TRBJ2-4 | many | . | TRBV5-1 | CASSLAQAANIQYF | TGCGCCAGCAGCTTGGCACAGGCCGCAAACATTCAGTACTTC
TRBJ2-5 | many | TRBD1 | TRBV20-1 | CSARTGDVTQYF | TGCAGTGCTCGGACAGGGGATGTGACCCAGTACTTC
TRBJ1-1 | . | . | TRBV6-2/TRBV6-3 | CASSYLGFEAFF | TGTGCCAGCAGTTACCTCGGGTTTGAAGCTTTCTTT